This TCR beta chain came from a study of a mutant IDH1 vaccine in newly diagnosed glioma. CDR1 is GTSNPN, CDR2 SVGIG, per germline (reference sequence). This CDR3 has 17 amino acids. Between the trimmed V and J ends, which lost 2 bases and 2 bases, there was a span of 19 bases. Sample time point: baseline, week 1 (first vaccination visit). Regarding treatment: pre-vaccination baseline after standard-of-care therapy. The assay was immunoSEQ multiplex PCR, and TCRdb's table has in-frame clones only and misses some. The sample includes 85,000 to 100,000 clones, 80% seen only once; the top ten take around 7.5%.

The V gene is TRBV30, the J gene TRBJ1-5; D remains ambiguous. This sample comprised PBMCs, obtained from a glioma patient treated with radiotherapy, temozolomide or both. This sequence originates from a man in his forties with glioma. The CDR3 region is CAWSPRVAAWGNQPQHF. The CDR3 DNA is TGTGCCTGGAGTCCCCGTGTGGCAGCCTGGGGCAATCAGCCCCAGCATTTT.